A selection of T cell receptor beta chains follows, all from one sample in a study of immune cell composition in non-small cell lung cancer. Profiling relied on immunoSEQ multiplex PCR, and the TCRdb table lists in-frame clones only, not all of them. The table records under 3,000 clones, 55% to 80% of them present only once. These data were also filed under a second study, of CD4 T cells in lung cancer.

The sequenced material came from non-adjacent lung tissue. These receptors originate from a human donor with non-small cell lung cancer. CDR3s include the opening cysteine and the closing phenylalanine or tryptophan. D genes are given only for firm matches. Some rows mark clone size as missing; the rest say once, few, many or name a class of expanded clone.

D gene | clone size | J gene | V gene | CDR3 DNA | CDR3 protein
TRBD1 | NA | TRBJ1-1 | TRBV5-6 | TGTGCCAGCAGCCCCGGGACAGGGACGAACACTGAAGCTTTCTTT | CASSPGTGTNTEAFF
TRBD1 | NA | TRBJ1-4 | TRBV7-9 | TGTGCCAGCAGCCGCCTTGGGACAGGCGAGACTAATGAAAAACTGTTTTTT | CASSRLGTGETNEKLFF
NA | NA | TRBJ2-3 | TRBV11-2 | TGTGCCAGCAGCTTAGACAACTCTTTCACAGATACGCAGTATTTT | CASSLDNSFTDTQYF
NA | NA | TRBJ2-1 | TRBV7-2 | TGTGCCAGCAGCCCGCACGGGGGGCGGACTGAGCAGTTCTTC | CASSPHGGRTEQFF
TRBD1 | NA | TRBJ1-2 | TRBV2 | TGTGCCAGTAGCAGTTCCGGGACAGGCTATGGCTACACCTTC | CASSSSGTGYGYTF
NA | NA | TRBJ1-1 | TRBV12-5 | TGTGCTAGTGCCTTAGAGAACACTGAAGCTTTCTTT | CASALENTEAFF
TRBD1 | NA | TRBJ2-4 | TRBV2 | TGTGCCAGCAGCCTCCGGGACAGGGGGGAATTC | CASSLRDRGEF
TRBD2 | NA | TRBJ2-3 | TRBV9 | TGTGCCAGCAGTGTTAGCGGGAGGGCCGATACGCAGTATTTT | CASSVSGRADTQYF
TRBD2 | NA | TRBJ2-3 | TRBV4-2 | TGTGCCAGCAGCCAGCCCCGGGGTAGCGGGATCGGGTCAGATACGCAGTATTTT | CASSQPRGSGIGSDTQYF
NA | NA | TRBJ1-5 | TRBV10-3 | TGTGCCATCAGTGCAGGGAATAGCAATCAGCCCCAGCATTTT | CAISAGNSNQPQHF
NA | NA | TRBJ2-1 | TRBV4-3 | TGCGCCAGCAGCCAAGCGGGGGGCACCTACAATGAGCAGTTCTTC | CASSQAGGTYNEQFF
NA | few | TRBJ2-5 | TRBV7-3 | TGTGCCAGCAGCTTACGGGGGCAGGGAGGGGAGACCCAGTACTTC | CASSLRGQGGETQYF
TRBD1 | NA | TRBJ1-2 | TRBV10-2 | TGCGCCAGCACCCAGGGGGCGCAGGCGGCGGGCTACACCTTC | CASTQGAQAAGYTF
TRBD2 | NA | TRBJ2-7 | TRBV6-6 | TGTGCCAGCACCTCGAAAACCGGGACTAGCGGGTACGAGCAGTACTTC | CASTSKTGTSGYEQYF
TRBD1 | NA | TRBJ1-2 | TRBV7-2 | TGTGCCAGCAGCTTAGCGCAGGGGACAGGGGACTATGGCTACACCTTC | CASSLAQGTGDYGYTF
TRBD1 | NA | TRBJ1-6 | TRBV14 | TGTGCCAGCAGCCACGCTACCGGGACAGCATCCAATTCACCCCTCCACTTT | CASSHATGTASNSPLHF
NA | NA | TRBJ1-5 | TRBV5-4 | TGTGCCAGCAGCTTGGGTGGCAGTAATCAGCCCCAGCATTTT | CASSLGGSNQPQHF
NA | NA | TRBJ1-1 | TRBV11-2 | TGTGCCAGCAGCTTTTCGGTGAACACTGAAGCTTTCTTT | CASSFSVNTEAFF
TRBD2 | NA | TRBJ2-1 | TRBV5-1 | TGCGCCAGCAGCCCTGGGGGGGGGATTTACAATGAGCAGTTCTTC | CASSPGGGIYNEQFF
TRBD2 | NA | TRBJ2-3 | TRBV28 | TGTGCCAGCAGTTTAGGTGGGAGGGCCTCGAATTTT | CASSLGGRASNF
NA | NA | TRBJ2-5 | TRBV11-2 | TGTGCCAGCAGCTTAGGTCGACAGGTCCAAGAGACCCAGTACTTC | CASSLGRQVQETQYF
NA | NA | TRBJ1-2 | TRBV5-1 | TGCGCCAGCAGCTTGGGTCAGGAATCAAACTATGGCTACACCTTC | CASSLGQESNYGYTF
TRBD1 | NA | TRBJ2-5 | TRBV6-9 | TGTGCCAGCAGAGACAGGGGGTTGGCGCAAGAGACCCAGTACTTC | CASRDRGLAQETQYF
TRBD1 | few | TRBJ2-7 | TRBV5-1 | TGCGCCAGCAGCTTAGTGACAGGGTACGAGCAGTACTTC | CASSLVTGYEQYF
TRBD1 | NA | TRBJ2-1 | TRBV7-9 | TGTGCCAGCAGCCCGGGACAGGGATACAATGAGCAGTTCTTC | CASSPGQGYNEQFF
TRBD2 | few | TRBJ2-5 | TRBV7-2 | TGTGCCAGCAGCCCTTCCCGGACTAGCGGGGGGGCTGAGGAGACCCAGTACTTC | CASSPSRTSGGAEETQYF
NA | NA | TRBJ2-5 | TRBV6-1 | TGTGCCAGCAGTGAATTCCTCCGACTAGGGCGAGAGACCCAGTACTTC | CASSEFLRLGRETQYF
NA | NA | TRBJ2-3 | TRBV6-5 | TGTGCCAGCAGTCCGACTAGGGCCACAGATACGCAGTATTTT | CASSPTRATDTQYF
TRBD1 | NA | TRBJ1-4 | TRBV6-5 | TGTGCCACAGGACAGGGGGTAACTAATGAAAAACTGTTTTTT | CATGQGVTNEKLFF
NA | NA | TRBJ2-5 | TRBV25-1 | TGTGCCAGCAGTGAATCTGGGCCGGAGACCCAGTACTTC | CASSESGPETQYF
NA | NA | TRBJ1-2 | TRBV7-8 | TGTGCCAGCAGCTATGACAGTTCCTATGGCTACACCTTC | CASSYDSSYGYTF
NA | medium-sized | TRBJ2-7 | TRBV9 | TGTGCCAGCAGCGTAGAGAAAGGGGGACCCTACGAGCAGTACTTC | CASSVEKGGPYEQYF
NA | NA | TRBJ2-4 | TRBV21-1 | TGTGCCAGCAGCAGCCGGACAGGGGAAGGAGAGGAAGCCAAAAACATTCAGTACTTC | CASSSRTGEGEEAKNIQYF
NA | NA | TRBJ1-2 | TRBV5-4 | TGTGCCAGCAGCCCACGGACAACCAACTATGGCTACACCTTC | CASSPRTTNYGYTF
NA | NA | TRBJ2-5 | TRBV19 | TGTGCCAGTAGTATAGGGACTACCCCAGAGACCCAGTACTTC | CASSIGTTPETQYF
NA | NA | TRBJ2-3 | TRBV7-9 | TGTGCCAGCAGACCCCAACTAGCTAACACAGATACGCAGTATTTT | CASRPQLANTDTQYF
NA | NA | TRBJ1-1 | TRBV29-1 | TGCAGCGTTGATCGAAAGACTAATGAAGCTTTCTTT | CSVDRKTNEAFF
TRBD2 | NA | TRBJ2-3 | TRBV6-4 | TGTGCCAGCAGTGTCGGAGTAGCGGGAGGTAGCACAGATACGCAGTATTTT | CASSVGVAGGSTDTQYF
NA | NA | TRBJ2-1 | TRBV6-5 | TGTGCCAGCTCAGAGGGACTCTTATACAATGAGCAGTTCTTC | CASSEGLLYNEQFF
TRBD2 | NA | TRBJ2-7 | TRBV2 | TGTGCCAGCAGAGACAGCGGGGGGGACTACGAGCAGTACTTC | CASRDSGGDYEQYF
NA | NA | TRBJ2-3 | TRBV6-4 | TGTGCCAGCAGTGCCTCAGGGGATGGCACAGATACGCAGTATTTT | CASSASGDGTDTQYF
NA | NA | TRBJ1-5 | TRBV19 | TGTGCCACTTCTGCCACAGTCTATAGCAATCAGCCCCAGCATTTT | CATSATVYSNQPQHF
TRBD1 | NA | TRBJ2-7 | TRBV5-1 | TGCGCCAGCAGCAGGGGGCTAGGCGACTACGAGCAGTACTTC | CASSRGLGDYEQYF